This T cell receptor beta chain came from a study of metastatic and nonmetastatic thyroid tumors. Findings and limits, study-wide: Benign nodules reportedly had significantly lower TCR beta diversity than malignant thyroid tumors in blood and tumor.

Germline V gene data show CDR1 as SGDLS and CDR2 as YYNGEE. This CDR3 contains 12 residues. Original processing methods: Clinicopathological groups of papillary thyroid cancer showed CDR3 differences that were used to build a distant-metastasis classifier. MiXCR was used by TCRdb to re-call the PCR reads. The V and J calls were not made by the authors but by TCRdb's processing. Of under 30,000 clones listed, less than 25% are singletons. Prior to thyroid surgery, none of the patients had received any treatment. Only one count was recorded for this clone. Its cognate antigen is unknown. The junction and the germline gene differ at one end; a read error may be behind it.

The chain has TRBV9 and TRBJ1-1; D not certain. The sample comprised blood. The origin of this receptor is a male donor with papillary thyroid cancer or a benign thyroid nodule (not recorded which). Some clones in this sample may be carry-over from other donors' samples. CDR3 bases: TGTGCCAGCAGCGTAAGGAACCCTGAAGCTTTCTTT. This translates into CASSVRNPEAFF.